This T cell receptor beta chain was documented in a study of T cell changes during pregnancy in multiple sclerosis. CDR1 is LGHNA and CDR2 is YNFKEQ in the germline V gene. Trimming shortened V by 0 bases and J by 5 bases, and 14 bases separated the two germline ends. CDR3 length equals 15 residues. TCRdb keeps only in-frame clones here, not all; method: immunoSEQ multiplex PCR. This table holds roughly 93,000 clones, 92% found once. The sample was peripheral blood, taken after pregnancy. This clonotype was sampled from a female donor in good health, enrolled as a control in a pregnancy study. The rearrangement links TRBV4-2 to TRBJ2-7; D possibly corresponds to TRBD2 (6 bases). The CDR3: CASSQETSILHEQYF. In nucleotides, the CDR3 is TGTGCCAGCAGCCAAGAAACTAGCATACTCCACGAGCAGTACTTC.